The subject of this entry is one T cell receptor (beta chain). Its antigen is as yet unknown. The data derive from a study of T cells in Graves' hyperthyroidism and ophthalmopathy. The V end lost 5 bases, the J end lost 3 bases, and 14 bases lay between the germline ends. Germline V gives CDR1 SEHNR, CDR2 FQNEAQ (reference sequence). The CDR3 length is 15 residues. RNA transcripts provided the source from which TCR beta CDR3 regions were amplified. The HTBI set primed first-round TCR CDR3 RT-PCR. TCRdb processed the multiplex PCR reads anew with MiXCR; each CDR3 protein has one entry. The sample includes about 400,000 distinct CDR3 sequences, about an eighth of them seen just once. Study results and caveats: The model identified upcoming ophthalmopathy a median about six months ahead of onset. Blood also contained most expanded thyroid clonotypes above 0.001.

The receptor was derived from a man aged 50-60 years with Graves' ophthalmopathy. The material sequenced was blood. This rearrangement joins TRBV7-9 to TRBJ1-5; no definite D call. In nucleotides, the CDR3 is TGTGCCAGCAGCATAGGCACTCGGGTCAATCAGCCCCAGCATTTT. Encoded protein: CASSIGTRVNQPQHF.